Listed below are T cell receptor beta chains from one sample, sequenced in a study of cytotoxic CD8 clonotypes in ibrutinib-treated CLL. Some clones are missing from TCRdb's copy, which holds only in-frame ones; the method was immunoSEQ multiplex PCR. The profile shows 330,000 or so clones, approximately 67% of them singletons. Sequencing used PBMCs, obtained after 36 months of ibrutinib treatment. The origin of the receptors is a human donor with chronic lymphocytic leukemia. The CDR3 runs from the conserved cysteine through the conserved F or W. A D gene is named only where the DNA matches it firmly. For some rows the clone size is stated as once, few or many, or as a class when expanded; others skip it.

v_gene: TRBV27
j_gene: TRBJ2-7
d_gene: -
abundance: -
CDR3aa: CASSPRVAIYYEQYF
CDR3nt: TGTGCCAGCAGTCCCCGGGTAGCTATTTACTACGAGCAGTACTTC

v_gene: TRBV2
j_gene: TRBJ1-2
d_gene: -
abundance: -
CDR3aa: CATRWRGVTNYGYTF
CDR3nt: TGTGCCACCAGGTGGAGAGGGGTCACTAACTATGGCTACACCTTC

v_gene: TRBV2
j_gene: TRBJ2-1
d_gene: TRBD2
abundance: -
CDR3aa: CASSEGGTRGRYEQFF
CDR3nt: TGTGCCAGCAGTGAAGGAGGGACTAGGGGTCGTTATGAGCAGTTCTTC

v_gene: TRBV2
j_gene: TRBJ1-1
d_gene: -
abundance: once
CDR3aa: CASSPRGGNTEAFF
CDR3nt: TGTGCCAGCAGCCCACGGGGGGGGAACACTGAAGCTTTCTTT

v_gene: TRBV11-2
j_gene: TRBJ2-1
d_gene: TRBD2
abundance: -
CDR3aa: CASSSPGLGPYNEQFF
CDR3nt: TGTGCCAGCAGCTCCCCGGGACTAGGTCCCTACAATGAGCAGTTCTTC

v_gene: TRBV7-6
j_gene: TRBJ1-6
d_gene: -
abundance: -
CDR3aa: CASSLGGTGGLYNSPLHF
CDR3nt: TGTGCCAGCAGCTTGGGGGGGACCGGGGGCCTCTATAATTCACCCCTCCACTTT

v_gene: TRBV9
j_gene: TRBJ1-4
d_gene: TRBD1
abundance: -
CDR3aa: CASSLTGENEKLFF
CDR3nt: TGTGCCAGCAGCCTAACAGGGGAGAATGAAAAACTGTTTTTT

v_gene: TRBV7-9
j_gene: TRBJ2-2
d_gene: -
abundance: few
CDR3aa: CASTPDEKGRDTGELFF
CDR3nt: TGTGCCAGCACCCCGGATGAGAAGGGACGAGACACCGGGGAGCTGTTTTTT

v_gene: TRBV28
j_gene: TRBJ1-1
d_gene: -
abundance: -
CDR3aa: CASSSGKLGEAFF
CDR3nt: TGTGCCAGCAGTTCAGGAAAGCTGGGGGAAGCTTTCTTT

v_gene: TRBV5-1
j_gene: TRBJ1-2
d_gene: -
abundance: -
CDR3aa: CASSLVGGDGYTF
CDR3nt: TGCGCCAGCAGCTTGGTAGGGGGAGATGGCTACACCTTC

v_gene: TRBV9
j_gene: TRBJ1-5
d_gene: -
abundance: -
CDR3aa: CASSVGQNSNQPQHF
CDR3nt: TGTGCCAGCAGCGTAGGACAGAATAGCAATCAGCCCCAGCATTTT

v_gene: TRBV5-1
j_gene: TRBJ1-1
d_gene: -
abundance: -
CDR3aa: CASSSEAPGPGNTEAFF
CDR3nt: TGCGCCAGCAGCTCAGAAGCTCCGGGTCCTGGGAACACTGAAGCTTTCTTT

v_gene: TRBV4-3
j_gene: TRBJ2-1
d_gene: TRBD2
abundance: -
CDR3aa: CASSQDQVAGRDEQFF
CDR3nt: TGCGCCAGCAGCCAAGATCAAGTAGCGGGACGGGATGAGCAGTTCTTC

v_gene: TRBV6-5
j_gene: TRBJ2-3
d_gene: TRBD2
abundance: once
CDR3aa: CASSQGTSDTQYF
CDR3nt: TGTGCCAGCAGTCAAGGGACTAGCGATACGCAGTATTTT

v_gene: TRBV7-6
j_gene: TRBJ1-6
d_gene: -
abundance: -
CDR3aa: CASSLREGGGSPLHF
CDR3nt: TGTGCCAGCAGCCTCCGCGAGGGAGGCGGTTCACCCCTCCACTTT

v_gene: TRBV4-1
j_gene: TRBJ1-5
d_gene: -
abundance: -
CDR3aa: CASSQAPGQPQHF
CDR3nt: TGCGCCAGCAGCCAAGCCCCGGGACAGCCCCAGCATTTT

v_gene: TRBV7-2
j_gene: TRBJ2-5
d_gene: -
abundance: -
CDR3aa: CASSTYQETQYF
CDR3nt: TGTGCCAGCAGCACGTACCAAGAGACCCAGTACTTC

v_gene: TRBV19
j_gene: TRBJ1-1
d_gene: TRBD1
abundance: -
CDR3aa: CASSIRGQGTEAFF
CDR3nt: TGTGCCAGTAGTATTAGGGGGCAAGGGACTGAAGCTTTCTTT

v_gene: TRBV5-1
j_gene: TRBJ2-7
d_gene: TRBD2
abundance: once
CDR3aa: CASSLGYGRGEQYF
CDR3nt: TGCGCCAGCAGCTTGGGTTACGGGAGGGGCGAGCAGTACTTC

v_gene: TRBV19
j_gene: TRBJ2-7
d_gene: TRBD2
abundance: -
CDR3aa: CASSIAGGTYEQYF
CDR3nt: TGTGCCAGTAGTATAGCGGGAGGGACCTACGAGCAGTACTTC

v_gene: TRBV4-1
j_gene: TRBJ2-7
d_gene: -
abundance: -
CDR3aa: CASSQGNTPYEQYF
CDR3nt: TGCGCCAGCAGCCAAGGTAATACCCCCTACGAGCAGTACTTC

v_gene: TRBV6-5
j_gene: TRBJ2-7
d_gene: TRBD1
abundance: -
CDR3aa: CASSDYRGPREQYF
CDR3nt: TGTGCCAGCAGTGATTACAGGGGTCCGAGGGAGCAGTACTTC

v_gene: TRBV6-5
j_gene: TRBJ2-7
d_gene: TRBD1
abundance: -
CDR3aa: CASSPRTGVNYEQYF
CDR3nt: TGTGCCAGCAGCCCGCGGACAGGGGTCAACTACGAGCAGTACTTC

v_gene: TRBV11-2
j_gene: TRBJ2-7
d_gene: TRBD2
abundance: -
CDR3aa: CASSPLAGVSYEQYF
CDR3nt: TGTGCCAGCAGCCCTCTAGCGGGGGTTTCCTACGAGCAGTACTTC

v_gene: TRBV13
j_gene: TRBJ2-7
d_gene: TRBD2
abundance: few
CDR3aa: CASSLGAGASYEQYF
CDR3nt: TGTGCCAGCAGCTTAGGAGCGGGGGCCTCCTACGAGCAGTACTTC

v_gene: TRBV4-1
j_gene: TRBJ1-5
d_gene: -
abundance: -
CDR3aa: CASSPPLFGSNQPQHF
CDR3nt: TGCGCCAGCAGCCCACCCCTGTTCGGGAGCAATCAGCCCCAGCATTTT

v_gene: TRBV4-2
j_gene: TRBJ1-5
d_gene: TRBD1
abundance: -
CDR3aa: CASSYGTGGWDQPQHF
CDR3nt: TGTGCCAGCAGCTACGGGACAGGGGGCTGGGATCAGCCCCAGCATTTT

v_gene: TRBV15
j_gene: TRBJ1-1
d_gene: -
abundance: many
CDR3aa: CATSRDRGMNTEAFF
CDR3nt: TGTGCCACCAGCAGAGACAGGGGCATGAACACTGAAGCTTTCTTT

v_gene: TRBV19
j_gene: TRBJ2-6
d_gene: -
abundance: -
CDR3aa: CASSILGLSSGANVLTF
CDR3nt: TGTGCCAGTAGTATATTAGGACTGAGCTCTGGGGCCAACGTCCTGACTTTC

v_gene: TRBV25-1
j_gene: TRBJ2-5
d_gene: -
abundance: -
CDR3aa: CASSEGPKGETQYF
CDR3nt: TGTGCCAGCAGTGAAGGCCCCAAAGGGGAGACCCAGTACTTC

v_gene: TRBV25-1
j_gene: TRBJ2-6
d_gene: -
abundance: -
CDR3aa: CASSIVADSSGANVLTF
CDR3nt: TGTGCCAGCAGCATCGTGGCCGATAGCTCTGGGGCCAACGTCCTGACTTTC

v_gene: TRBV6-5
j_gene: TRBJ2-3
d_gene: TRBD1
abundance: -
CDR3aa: CASTRQGGGTDTQYF
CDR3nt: TGTGCCAGCACCAGACAGGGCGGCGGCACAGATACGCAGTATTTT

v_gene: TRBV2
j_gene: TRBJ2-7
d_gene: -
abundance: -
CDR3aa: CASSYLLGGTYEQYF
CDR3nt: TGTGCCAGCAGTTACCTCCTGGGAGGCACCTACGAGCAGTACTTC

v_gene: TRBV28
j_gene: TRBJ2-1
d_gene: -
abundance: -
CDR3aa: CASSSARGNEQFF
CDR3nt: TGTGCCAGCAGTTCGGCTAGAGGGAATGAGCAGTTCTTC

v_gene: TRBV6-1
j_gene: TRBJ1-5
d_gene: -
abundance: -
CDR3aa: CASSATDNQPQHF
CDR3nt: TGTGCCAGCAGTGCTACGGATAATCAGCCCCAGCATTTT

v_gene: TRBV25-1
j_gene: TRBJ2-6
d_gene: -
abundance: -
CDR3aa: CASSVTGSGANVLTF
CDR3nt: TGTGCCAGCAGCGTAACAGGGTCTGGGGCCAACGTCCTGACTTTC

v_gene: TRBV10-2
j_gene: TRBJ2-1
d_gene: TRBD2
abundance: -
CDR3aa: CASSPLAGAQFF
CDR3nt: TGCGCCAGCAGCCCTTTAGCGGGGGCGCAGTTCTTC

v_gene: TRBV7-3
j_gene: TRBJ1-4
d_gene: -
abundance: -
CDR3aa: CASSLGYEKLFF
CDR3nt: TGTGCCAGCAGCTTAGGATACGAAAAACTGTTTTTT

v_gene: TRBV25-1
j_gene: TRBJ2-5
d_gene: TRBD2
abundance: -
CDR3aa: CASSDPGLAGGETQYF
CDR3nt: TGTGCCAGCAGTGACCCGGGACTAGCGGGGGGAGAGACCCAGTACTTC

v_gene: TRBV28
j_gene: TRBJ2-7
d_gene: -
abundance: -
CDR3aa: CASSLLNRQKQTYEQYF
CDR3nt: TGTGCCAGCAGTTTATTGAATCGACAGAAACAGACCTACGAGCAGTACTTC

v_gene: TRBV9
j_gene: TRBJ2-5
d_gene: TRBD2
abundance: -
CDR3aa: CASSTSPAGGVETQYF
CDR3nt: TGTGCCAGCAGCACCTCTCCAGCCGGGGGGGTTGAGACCCAGTACTTC

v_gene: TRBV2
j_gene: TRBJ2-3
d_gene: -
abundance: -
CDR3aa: CASSGGNTQYF
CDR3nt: TGTGCCAGCTCCGGGGGTAATACGCAGTATTTT

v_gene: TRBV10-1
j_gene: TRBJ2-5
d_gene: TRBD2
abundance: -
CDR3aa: CASSESRLAGGLQETQYF
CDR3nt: TGCGCCAGCAGTGAGTCTAGGCTAGCGGGGGGCCTACAAGAGACCCAGTACTTC